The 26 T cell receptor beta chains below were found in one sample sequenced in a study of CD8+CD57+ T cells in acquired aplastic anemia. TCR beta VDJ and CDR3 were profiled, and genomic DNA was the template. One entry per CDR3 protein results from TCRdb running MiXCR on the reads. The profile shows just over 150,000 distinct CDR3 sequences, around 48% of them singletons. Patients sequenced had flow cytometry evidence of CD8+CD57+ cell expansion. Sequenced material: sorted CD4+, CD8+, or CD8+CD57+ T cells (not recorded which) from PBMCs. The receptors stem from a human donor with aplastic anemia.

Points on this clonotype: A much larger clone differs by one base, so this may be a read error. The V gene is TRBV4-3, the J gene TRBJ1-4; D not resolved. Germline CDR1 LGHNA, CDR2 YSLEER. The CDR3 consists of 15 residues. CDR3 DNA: TGCGCCGGCAGCCAAGATGGAGGTAGCGGAGAAAAACTGTTTTTT. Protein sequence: CAGSQDGGSGEKLFF.

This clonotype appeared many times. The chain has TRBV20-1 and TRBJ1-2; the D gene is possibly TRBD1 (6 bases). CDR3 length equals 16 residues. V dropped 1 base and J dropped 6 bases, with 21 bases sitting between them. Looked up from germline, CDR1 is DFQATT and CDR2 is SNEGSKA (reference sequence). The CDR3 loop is CSARGGRPGRVHGYTF. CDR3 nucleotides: TGCAGTGCTAGAGGGGGGCGGCCAGGGAGGGTTCATGGCTACACCTTC.

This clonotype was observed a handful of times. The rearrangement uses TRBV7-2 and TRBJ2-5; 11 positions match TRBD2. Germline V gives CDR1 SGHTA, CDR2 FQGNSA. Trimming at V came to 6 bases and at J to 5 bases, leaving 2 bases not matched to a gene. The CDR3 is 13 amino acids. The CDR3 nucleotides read TGTGCCAGCAGTACTAGCGGGGGTGAGACCCAGTACTTC. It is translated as CASSTSGGETQYF.

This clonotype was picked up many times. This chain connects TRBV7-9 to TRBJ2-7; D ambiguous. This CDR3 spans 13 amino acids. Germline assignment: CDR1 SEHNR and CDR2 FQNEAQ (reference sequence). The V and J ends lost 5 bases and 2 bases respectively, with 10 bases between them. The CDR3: CASSPTTTYEQYF. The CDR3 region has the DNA TGTGCCAGCAGCCCTACGACCACCTACGAGCAGTACTTC.

This CDR3 reads CSVAPPGPQETQYF. In DNA form, the CDR3 reads TGCAGCGTTGCGCCGCCGGGACCTCAAGAGACCCAGTACTTC. The chain has TRBV29-1 and TRBJ2-5; D may correspond to TRBD1 or TRBD2 (5 bases each). There are 14 residues in the CDR3. V was cut by 4 bases and J by 2 bases, with 14 bases left in between. Looked up from germline, CDR1 is SQVTM and CDR2 is ANQGSEA.

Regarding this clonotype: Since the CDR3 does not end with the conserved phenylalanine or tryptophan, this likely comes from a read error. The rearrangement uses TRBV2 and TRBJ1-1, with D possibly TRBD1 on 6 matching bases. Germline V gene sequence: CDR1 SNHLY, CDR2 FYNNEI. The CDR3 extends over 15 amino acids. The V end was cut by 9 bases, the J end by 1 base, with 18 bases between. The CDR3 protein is CASYSGEQWNTEAFL. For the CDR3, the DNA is TGTGCCAGTTACTCAGGGGAACAATGGAACACTGAAGCTTTCCTT.

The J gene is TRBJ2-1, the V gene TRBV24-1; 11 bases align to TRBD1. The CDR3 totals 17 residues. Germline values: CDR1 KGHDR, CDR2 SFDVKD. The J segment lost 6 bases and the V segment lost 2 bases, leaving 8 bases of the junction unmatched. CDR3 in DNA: TGTGCCACCAGTGATTCCGTTGTGGGACAGGGGGGCAATGAGCAGTTCTTC. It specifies CATSDSVVGQGGNEQFF.

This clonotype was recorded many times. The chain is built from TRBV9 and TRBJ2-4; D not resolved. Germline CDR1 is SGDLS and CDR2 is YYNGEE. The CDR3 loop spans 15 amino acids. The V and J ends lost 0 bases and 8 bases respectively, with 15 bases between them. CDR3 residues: CASSVDGDKSDIQYF. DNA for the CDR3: TGTGCCAGCAGCGTAGATGGTGACAAATCGGACATTCAGTACTTC.

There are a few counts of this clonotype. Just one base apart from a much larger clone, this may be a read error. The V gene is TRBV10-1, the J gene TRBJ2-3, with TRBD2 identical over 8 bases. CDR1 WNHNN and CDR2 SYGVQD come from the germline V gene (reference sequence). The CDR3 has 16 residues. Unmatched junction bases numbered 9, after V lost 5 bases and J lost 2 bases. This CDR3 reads CASSSLLADTTDTQYF. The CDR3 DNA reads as TGCGCCAGCAGTAGCCTACTAGCGGACACCACAGATACGCAGTATTTT.

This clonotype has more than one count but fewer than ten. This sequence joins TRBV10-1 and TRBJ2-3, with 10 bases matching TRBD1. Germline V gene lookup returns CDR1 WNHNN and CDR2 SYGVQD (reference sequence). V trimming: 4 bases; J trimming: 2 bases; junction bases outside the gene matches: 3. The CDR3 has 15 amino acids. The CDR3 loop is CASSGGTGDTDTQYF. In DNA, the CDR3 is TGCGCCAGCAGTGGCGGGACAGGGGACACAGATACGCAGTATTTT.

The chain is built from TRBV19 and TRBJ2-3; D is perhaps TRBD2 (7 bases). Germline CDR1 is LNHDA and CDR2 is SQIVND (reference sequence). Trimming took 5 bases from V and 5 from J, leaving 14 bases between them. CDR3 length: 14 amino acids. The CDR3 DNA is TGTGCCAGTAGTGATAGGGGGGGCGAAGATACGCAGTATTTT. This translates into CASSDRGGEDTQYF.

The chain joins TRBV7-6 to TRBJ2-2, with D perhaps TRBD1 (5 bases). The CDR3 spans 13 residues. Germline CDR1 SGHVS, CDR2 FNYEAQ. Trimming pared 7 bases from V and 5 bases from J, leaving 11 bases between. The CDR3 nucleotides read TGTGCCAGCACCCCACAGGCGACCGGGGAGCTGTTTTTT. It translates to CASTPQATGELFF.

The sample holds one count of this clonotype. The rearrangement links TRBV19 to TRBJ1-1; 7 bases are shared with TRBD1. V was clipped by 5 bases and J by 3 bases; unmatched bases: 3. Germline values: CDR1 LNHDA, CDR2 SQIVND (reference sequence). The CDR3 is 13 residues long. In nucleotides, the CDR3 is TGTGCCAGTAGTGCGACAGGGTACACTGAAGCTTTCTTT. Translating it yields CASSATGYTEAFF.

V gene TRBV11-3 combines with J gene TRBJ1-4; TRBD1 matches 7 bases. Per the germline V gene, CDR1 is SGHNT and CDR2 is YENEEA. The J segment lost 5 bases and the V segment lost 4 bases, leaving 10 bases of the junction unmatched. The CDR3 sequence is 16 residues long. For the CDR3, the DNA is TGTGCCAGCAGCTCTCTCGGGGGGGACAGAAATGAAAAACTGTTTTTT. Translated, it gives CASSSLGGDRNEKLFF.

CDR3 in DNA: TGTGCCAGCAGCTTAGCCCGGGAGCAGTTCTTC. It is translated as CASSLAREQFF. The chain recombines TRBV7-2 with TRBJ2-1; D gene unclear. CDR1 is SGHTA, CDR2 FQGNSA, per germline. The ends were cut back, 0 bases at V and 10 bases at J, with 4 bases in the middle. This CDR3 region has 11 residues.

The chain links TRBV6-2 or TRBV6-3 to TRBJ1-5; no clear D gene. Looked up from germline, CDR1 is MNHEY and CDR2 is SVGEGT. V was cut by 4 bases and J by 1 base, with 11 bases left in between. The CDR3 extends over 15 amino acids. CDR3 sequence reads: CASSSSHLSNQPQHF. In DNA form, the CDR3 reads TGTGCCAGCAGTTCCTCCCATTTGAGCAATCAGCCCCAGCATTTT.

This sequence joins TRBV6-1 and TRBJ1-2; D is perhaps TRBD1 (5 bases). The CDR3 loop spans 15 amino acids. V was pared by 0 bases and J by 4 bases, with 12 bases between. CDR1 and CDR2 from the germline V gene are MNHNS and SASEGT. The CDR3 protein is CASSEALQDVYGYTF. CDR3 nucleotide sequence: TGTGCCAGCAGTGAAGCGCTACAGGACGTCTATGGCTACACCTTC.

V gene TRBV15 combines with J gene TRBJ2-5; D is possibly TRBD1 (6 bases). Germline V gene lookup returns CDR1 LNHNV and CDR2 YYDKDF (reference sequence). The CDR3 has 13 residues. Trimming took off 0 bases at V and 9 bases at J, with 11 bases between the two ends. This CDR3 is CATSRDMQGPQYF. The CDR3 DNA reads TGTGCCACCAGCAGAGATATGCAGGGGCCCCAGTACTTC. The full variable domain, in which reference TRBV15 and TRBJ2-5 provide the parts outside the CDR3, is DAMVIQNPRYQVTQFGKPVTLSCSQTLNHNVMYWYQQKSSQAPKLLFHYYDKDFNNEADTPDNFQSRRPNTSFCFLDIRSPGLGDTAMYLCATSRDMQGPQYFGPGTRLLVL.

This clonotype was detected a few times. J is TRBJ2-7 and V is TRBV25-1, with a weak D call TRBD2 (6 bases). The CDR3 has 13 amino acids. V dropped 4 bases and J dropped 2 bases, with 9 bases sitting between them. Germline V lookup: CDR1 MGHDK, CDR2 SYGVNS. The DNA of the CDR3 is TGTGCCAGCAGTGCTAGCGTCACCTACGAGCAGTACTTC. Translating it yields CASSASVTYEQYF.

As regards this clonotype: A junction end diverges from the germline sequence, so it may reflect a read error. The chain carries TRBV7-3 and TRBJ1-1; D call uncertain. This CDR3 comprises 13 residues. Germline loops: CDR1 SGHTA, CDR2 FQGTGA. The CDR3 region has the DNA TGTGCCAGCAGCTTAGCAAGGAACACTGAAGCTCTCTTT. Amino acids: CASSLARNTEALF.

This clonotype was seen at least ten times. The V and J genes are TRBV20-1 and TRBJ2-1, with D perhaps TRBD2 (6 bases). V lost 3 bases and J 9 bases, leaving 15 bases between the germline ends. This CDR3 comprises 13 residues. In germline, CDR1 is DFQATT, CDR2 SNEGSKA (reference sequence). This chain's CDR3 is CSASGGSAVEQFF. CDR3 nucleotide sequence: TGCAGTGCTAGTGGGGGGAGCGCAGTTGAGCAGTTCTTC.

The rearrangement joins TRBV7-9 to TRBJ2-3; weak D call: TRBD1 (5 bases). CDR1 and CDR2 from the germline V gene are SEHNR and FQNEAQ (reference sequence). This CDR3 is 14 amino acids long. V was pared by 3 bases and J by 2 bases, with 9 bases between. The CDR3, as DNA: TGTGCCAGCAGCTTTGGCAGGGACACAGATACGCAGTATTTT. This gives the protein CASSFGRDTDTQYF.

CDR3 amino acids: CASSIGGPSNEQFF. The CDR3 region has the DNA TGTGCCAGTAGTATCGGGGGGCCGAGCAATGAGCAGTTCTTC. The V call is TRBV19, the J call TRBJ2-1; perhaps TRBD2 as D (7 bases). Trimming took off 3 bases at V and 6 bases at J, with 12 bases between the two ends. In germline, CDR1 is LNHDA, CDR2 SQIVND (reference sequence). CDR3 length: 14 residues. The entire variable domain, with the rest obtained from reference TRBV19 and TRBJ2-1, is as follows: DGGITQSPKYLFRKEGQNVTLSCEQNLNHDAMYWYRQDPGQGLRLIYYSQIVNDFQKGDIAEGYSVSREKKESFPLTVTSAQKNPTAFYLCASSIGGPSNEQFFGPGTRLTVL.

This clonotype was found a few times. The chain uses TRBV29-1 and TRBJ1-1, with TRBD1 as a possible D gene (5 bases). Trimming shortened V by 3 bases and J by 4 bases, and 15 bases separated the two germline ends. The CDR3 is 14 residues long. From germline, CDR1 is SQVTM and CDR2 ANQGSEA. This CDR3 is CSVETASGFTEAFF. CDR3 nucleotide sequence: TGCAGCGTTGAGACAGCTTCGGGGTTCACTGAAGCTTTCTTT.

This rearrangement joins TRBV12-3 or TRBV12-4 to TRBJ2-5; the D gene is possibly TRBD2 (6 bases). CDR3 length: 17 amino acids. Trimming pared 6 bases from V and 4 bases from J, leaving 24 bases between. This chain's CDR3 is CASSRAIILAGVETQYF. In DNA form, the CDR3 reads TGTGCCAGCAGCCGCGCCATCATACTAGCCGGAGTAGAGACCCAGTACTTC.

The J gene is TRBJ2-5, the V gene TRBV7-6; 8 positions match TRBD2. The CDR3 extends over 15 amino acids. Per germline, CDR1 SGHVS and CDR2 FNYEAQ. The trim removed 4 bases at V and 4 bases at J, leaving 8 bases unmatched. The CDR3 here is CASSSSGLAGETQYF. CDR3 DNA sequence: TGTGCCAGCAGCTCTAGCGGACTAGCTGGAGAGACCCAGTACTTC.